Listed here are 5 T cell receptor beta chains from one sample, sequenced in a study of PD-1 blockade in classical Hodgkin lymphoma. Every single patient, without exception, relapsed after autologous stem cell transplantation, and brentuximab vedotin exposure varied. Repertoires were generated with immunoSEQ multiplex PCR, while TCRdb's copy carries only in-frame clones and drops some. The repertoire includes tens of thousands of clones, roughly 87% of them detected once, and about 10% sits in the top ten. Sequenced material: peripheral blood mononuclear cells (PBMCs), taken before the second cycle of nivolumab. The receptor set was obtained from a human donor with classical Hodgkin lymphoma.

The CDR3 region is CASSAYSDTGELFF. The CDR3 bases are TGCGCCAGCAGCGCGTACAGTGACACCGGGGAGCTGTTTTTT. The chain has TRBV5-1 and TRBJ2-2; D ambiguous. Germline values: CDR1 SGHRS, CDR2 YFSETQ. V was pared by 4 bases and J by 3 bases, with 10 bases between. The CDR3 is 14 amino acids.

The CDR3 protein is CASSPPQVTQYF. CDR3 bases: TGTGCCAGCTCACCACCGCAGGTTACGCAGTATTTT. This sequence joins TRBV18 and TRBJ2-3; D is unresolved. The CDR3 runs to 12 residues. V was clipped by 0 bases and J by 8 bases, with 6 bases between them. Germline V gene data show CDR1 as KGHSH and CDR2 as LQKENI.

The V gene is TRBV6-5, the J gene TRBJ2-3; D gene ambiguous. V was cut by 2 bases and J by 10 bases, with 13 bases left in between. This CDR3 contains 13 residues. Per the germline V gene, CDR1 is MNHEY and CDR2 is SVGAGI. The CDR3 here is CASSYTGSSSQYF. For the CDR3, the DNA is TGTGCCAGCAGTTACACTGGATCATCTTCGCAGTATTTT.

The chain joins TRBV27 to TRBJ2-1; 11 nucleotides line up with TRBD2. Germline-derived CDR1 and CDR2 are MNHEY and SMNVEV (reference sequence). CDR3 length equals 16 residues. Trimming cost V 4 bases and J 0 bases; bases outside gene matches: 2. CDR3 protein: CASSSTSGSSYNEQFF. CDR3 bases: TGTGCCAGCAGTTCTACTAGCGGGAGCTCCTACAATGAGCAGTTCTTC.

This chain joins TRBV6-5 and TRBJ1-1; D unclear. Trimming pared 0 bases from V and 1 base from J, leaving 9 bases between. This CDR3 has 15 residues. Germline V CDR1 and CDR2: MNHEY, SVGAGI. The CDR3 nucleotides are TGTGCCAGCAGTTACTCGACGGCGGGGAACACTGAAGCTTTCTTT. This codes for CASSYSTAGNTEAFF.